This T cell receptor (beta chain) was profiled in a study of blood T cell repertoires in COVID-19. Study as a whole: The United States, Italy and Spain provided the acute and convalescent COVID-19 samples.

Repertoires were generated with immunoSEQ multiplex PCR, while TCRdb's copy carries only in-frame clones and drops some. Here the sample spans around 300,000 clones, about 88% being singletons. Everyone who took part was about 18 to 90 years old, and they came from about 23 US areas. Categorization into cohorts depended on clinical history that participants reported. Recovered participants had two consecutive negative NP/OP PCR tests, healthcare professional clearance, or symptom resolution. The CDR3 runs 15 residues. The V gene's germline CDR1 is LGHNA and CDR2 YSLEER. V was cut by 0 bases and J by 9 bases, with 12 bases left in between.

Sample: PBMCs or T cells enriched from blood (not recorded which). V gene TRBV4-3 combines with J gene TRBJ1-6, with a tentative D call TRBD1 (6 bases). This sequence originates from a woman aged 45-60 years who had recovered from COVID-19. The CDR3 is CASSQDSDRSSPLHF. DNA for the CDR3: TGCGCCAGCAGCCAAGATTCCGACAGGAGTTCACCCCTCCACTTT.